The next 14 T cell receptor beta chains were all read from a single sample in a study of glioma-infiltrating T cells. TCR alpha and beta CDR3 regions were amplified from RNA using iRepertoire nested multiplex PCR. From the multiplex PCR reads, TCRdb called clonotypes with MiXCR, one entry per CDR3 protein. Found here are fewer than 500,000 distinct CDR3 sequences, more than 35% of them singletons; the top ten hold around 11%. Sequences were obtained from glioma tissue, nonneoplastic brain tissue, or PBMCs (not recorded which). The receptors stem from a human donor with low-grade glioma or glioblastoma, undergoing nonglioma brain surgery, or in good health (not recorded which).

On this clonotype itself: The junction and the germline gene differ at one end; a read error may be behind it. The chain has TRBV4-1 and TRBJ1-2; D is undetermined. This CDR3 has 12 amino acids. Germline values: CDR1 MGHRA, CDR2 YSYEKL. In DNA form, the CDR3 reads TGTGCCAGCAGCTTGTGGGGTTATGGCTACACCTTC. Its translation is CASSLWGYGYTF.

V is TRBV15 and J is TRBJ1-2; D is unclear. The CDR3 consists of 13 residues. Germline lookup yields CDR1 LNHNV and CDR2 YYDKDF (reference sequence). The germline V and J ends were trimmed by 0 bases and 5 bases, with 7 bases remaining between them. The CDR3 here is CATSRDGRYGYTF. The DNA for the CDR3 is TGTGCCACCAGCAGAGATGGGAGGTATGGCTACACCTTC.

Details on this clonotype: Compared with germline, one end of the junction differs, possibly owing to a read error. Here the CDR3 DNA reads TGTGCCAGCAGTTCGGTCGCGGGAGGCCCAAGCTACAATAAGCAGTTCTTC. This codes for CASSSVAGGPSYNKQFF. This chain connects TRBV27 to TRBJ2-1, with TRBD2 matching 8 bases. The CDR3 totals 17 residues. The germline gives CDR1 MNHEY, CDR2 SMNVEV (reference sequence).

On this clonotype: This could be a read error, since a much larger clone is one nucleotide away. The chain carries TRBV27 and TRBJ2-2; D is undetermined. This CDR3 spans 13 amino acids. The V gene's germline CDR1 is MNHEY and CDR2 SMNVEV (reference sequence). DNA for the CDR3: TGTGGCAGCAGTTTGTACAACACCGGGGAGCTGTTTTTT. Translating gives CGSSLYNTGELFF.

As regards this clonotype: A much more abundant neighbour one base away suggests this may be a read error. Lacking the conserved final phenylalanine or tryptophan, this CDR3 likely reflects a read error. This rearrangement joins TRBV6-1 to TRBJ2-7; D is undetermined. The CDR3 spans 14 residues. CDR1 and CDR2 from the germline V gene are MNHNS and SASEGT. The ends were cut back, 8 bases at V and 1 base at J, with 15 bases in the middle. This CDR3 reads CASWARDLSYEQYL. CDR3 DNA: TGTGCCAGCTGGGCGCGCGATCTATCCTACGAGCAGTACCTC.

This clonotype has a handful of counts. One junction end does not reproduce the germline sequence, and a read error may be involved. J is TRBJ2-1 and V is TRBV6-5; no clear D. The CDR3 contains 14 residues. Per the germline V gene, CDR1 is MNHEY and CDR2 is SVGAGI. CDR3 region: CASSYDGNYNEQSF. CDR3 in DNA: TGTGCCAGCAGTTACGACGGAAACTACAATGAGCAGTCCTTC.

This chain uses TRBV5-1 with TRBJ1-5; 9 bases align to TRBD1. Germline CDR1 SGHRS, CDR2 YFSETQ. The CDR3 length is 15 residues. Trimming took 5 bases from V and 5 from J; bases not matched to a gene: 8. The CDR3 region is CASSLGQGGDQPQHF. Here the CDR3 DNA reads TGCGCCAGCAGTCTGGGACAGGGAGGCGATCAGCCCCAGCATTTT.

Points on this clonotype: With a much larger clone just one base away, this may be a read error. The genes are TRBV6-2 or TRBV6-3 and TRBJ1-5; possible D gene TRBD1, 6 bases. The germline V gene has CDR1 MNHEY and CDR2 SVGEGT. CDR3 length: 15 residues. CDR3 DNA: TGTGCCAGCAATTACGGGGGGCCAGGCTATCAGCCCCAGCATTTT. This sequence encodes CASNYGGPGYQPQHF.

CDR3 nucleotide sequence: TGTGCCAGCAGACCATCCCTGCTGATCGTGAACACTGAAGCTTTCTTT. Encoded protein: CASRPSLLIVNTEAFF. The chain links TRBV28 to TRBJ1-1; D not resolved. This CDR3 has 16 residues. The ends were cut back, 6 bases at V and 0 bases at J, with 17 bases in the middle. Germline CDR1 is MDHEN and CDR2 is SYDVKM. The whole variable domain, remainder taken from reference TRBV28 and TRBJ1-1, is DVKVTQSSRYLVKRTGEKVFLECVQDMDHENMFWYRQDPGLGLRLIYFSYDVKMKEKGDIPEGYSVSREKKERFSLILESASTNQTSMYLCASRPSLLIVNTEAFFGQGTRLTVV.

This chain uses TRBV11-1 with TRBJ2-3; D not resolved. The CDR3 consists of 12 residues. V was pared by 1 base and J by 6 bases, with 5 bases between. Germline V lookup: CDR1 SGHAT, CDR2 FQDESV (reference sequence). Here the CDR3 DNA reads TGTGCCAGCAGCTTAGGATACGATACGCAGTATTTT. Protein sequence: CASSLGYDTQYF.

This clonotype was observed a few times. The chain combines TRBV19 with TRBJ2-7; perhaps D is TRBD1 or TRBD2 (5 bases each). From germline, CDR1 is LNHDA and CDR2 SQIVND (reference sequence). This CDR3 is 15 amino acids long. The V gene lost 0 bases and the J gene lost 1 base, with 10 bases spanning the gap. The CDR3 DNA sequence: TGTGCCAGTAGTATAGATTCGGGGCAGTCCTACGAGCAGTACTTC. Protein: CASSIDSGQSYEQYF.

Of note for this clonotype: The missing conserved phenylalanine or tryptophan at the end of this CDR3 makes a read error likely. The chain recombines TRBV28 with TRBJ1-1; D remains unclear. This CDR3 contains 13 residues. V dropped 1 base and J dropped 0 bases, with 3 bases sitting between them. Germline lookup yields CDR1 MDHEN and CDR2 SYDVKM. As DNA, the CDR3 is TGTGCCAGCAGTTTATCGGTGAACACTGAAGCTTTCTTA. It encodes CASSLSVNTEAFL.

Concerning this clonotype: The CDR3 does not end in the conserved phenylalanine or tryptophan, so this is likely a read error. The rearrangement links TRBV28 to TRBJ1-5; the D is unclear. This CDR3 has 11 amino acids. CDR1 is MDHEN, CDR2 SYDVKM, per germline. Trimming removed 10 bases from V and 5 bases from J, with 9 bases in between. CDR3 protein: CATLRDQPQHS. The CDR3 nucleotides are TGTGCCACCCTCAGAGATCAGCCCCAGCATTCT.

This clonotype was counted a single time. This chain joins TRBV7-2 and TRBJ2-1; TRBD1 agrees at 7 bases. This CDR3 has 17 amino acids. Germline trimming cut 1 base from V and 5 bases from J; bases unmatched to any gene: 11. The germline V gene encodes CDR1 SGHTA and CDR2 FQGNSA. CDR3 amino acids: CASSLGGNRGPDNEQFF. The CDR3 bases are TGTGCCAGCAGCTTAGGTGGTAACAGGGGCCCGGACAATGAGCAGTTCTTC.